These T cell receptor beta chains were read from a single sample in a study of technical replicates of blood from a few donors. Produced via immunoSEQ multiplex PCR; TCRdb's table is partial and in-frame only. Of about 66,000 clones listed, 88% are singletons. Sequenced sample: PBMCs. The receptors come from a human donor in good health. Some clones in this sample may be carry-over from other donors' samples. CDR3s include the opening cysteine and the closing phenylalanine or tryptophan. D genes are given only for firm matches.

.,TRBV5-1,TRBJ1-1,TGCGCCAGCAGCTTGGCCGGGGGATACGCTGAAGCTTTCTTT,CASSLAGGYAEAFF
.,TRBV9,TRBJ2-1,TGTGCCAGCAGCGCCCCCCGGCAGGGCGAGTCGAACTACAATGAGCAGTTCTTC,CASSAPRQGESNYNEQFF
.,TRBV6-1,TRBJ1-4,TGTGCCAGCATCACACATGCAACTAATGAAAAACTGTTTTTT,CASITHATNEKLFF
TRBD2,TRBV29-1,TRBJ2-7,TGCAGCGTTGGGAGGCTAGCGGTTCCCTACGAGCAGTACTTC,CSVGRLAVPYEQYF
.,TRBV6-1,TRBJ2-1,TGTGCCAGCAGTGCATTTATCAGGGTCGGGTCCTACAATGAGCAGTTCTTC,CASSAFIRVGSYNEQFF
TRBD2,TRBV7-3,TRBJ2-7,TGTGCCAGCAGCCCGAGTAGCGGGGGCTCCTACGAGCAGTACTTC,CASSPSSGGSYEQYF
TRBD2,TRBV4-1,TRBJ2-1,TGCGCCAGCAGCCAAGGGGGGGGTCTATACAATGAGCAGTTCTTC,CASSQGGGLYNEQFF
.,TRBV2,TRBJ2-7,TGTGCCAGCAGTGCTGAGGGAATCTCCTACGAGCAGTACTTC,CASSAEGISYEQYF
TRBD1,TRBV5-4,TRBJ1-6,TGTGCCAGCAGCTGGGGGACAGGTCCGGGTTCACCCCTCCACTTT,CASSWGTGPGSPLHF
.,TRBV19,TRBJ1-5,TGTGCCAGTAGTATAGGATTACGGGACACAATTAGCTTGAGGAATCAGCCCCAGCATTTT,CASSIGLRDTISLRNQPQHF
TRBD2,TRBV4-2,TRBJ2-1,TGTGCCAGCAGCCAAGACCTGCGGGGGGGTTACAATGAGCAGTTCTTC,CASSQDLRGGYNEQFF